Following are 10 T cell receptor beta chains from one sample sequenced in a study of CD8 T cells in Susac syndrome. Random hexamers served to reverse transcribe roughly 0.45 to 1 ug RNA. TCRdb re-called the immunoSEQ multiplex PCR reads with MiXCR, one entry per CDR3 protein. This table has about 300,000 distinct CDR3 sequences, 92% appearing once. Sequenced input: CD4+ T cells from PBMCs. The receptor set was obtained from a human donor with multiple sclerosis.

Comments on this clonotype: The DNA is omitted, as the CDR3 cannot be located on it reliably, and the CDR3 follows TCRdb's listing. This chain uses TRBV11-2 with TRBJ2-3; TRBD2, the D gene given by the table, was not confirmed from the DNA. Per germline, CDR1 SGHAT and CDR2 FQNNGV. The CDR3 comprises 15 residues, both ends counted. CDR3 amino acids: CASNTFGGGTGVVYF.

CDR3 DNA: TGTGCCAGCGCCCGACGGGGAGGGGCCCCAGAGACCCAGTACTTC. Residues: CASARRGGAPETQYF. The chain employs TRBV6-1 and TRBJ2-5; TRBD2 matches at 7 bases. With V trimmed by 8 bases and J by 4 bases, 13 bases remained unmatched. The length of the CDR3 is 15 residues. From germline, CDR1 is MNHNS and CDR2 SASEGT.

This clonotype is a singleton in its sample. The rearrangement joins TRBV7-2 to TRBJ1-5; D call uncertain. The V and J ends lost 2 bases and 6 bases respectively, with 11 bases between them. The CDR3 is made up of 14 amino acids. The germline gives CDR1 SGHTA, CDR2 FQGNSA. The CDR3, as DNA: TGTGCCAGCAGCTTACGAAGGGAGGGTCAGCCCCAGCATTTT. This translates into CASSLRREGQPQHF.

The genes are TRBV7-9 and TRBJ2-3, with D maybe TRBD2 (5 bases). The V end lost 5 bases, the J end lost 5 bases, and 14 bases lay between the germline ends. CDR1 is SEHNR and CDR2 is FQNEAQ in the germline V gene (reference sequence). The CDR3 contains 14 residues. The CDR3 nucleotides read TGTGCCAGCAGCCGGTTAGAGCGGATAGATACGCAGTATTTT. This gives the protein CASSRLERIDTQYF.

The chain is built from TRBV29-1 and TRBJ1-2; D not certain. CDR3 length: 13 amino acids. The V end was cut by 6 bases, the J end by 6 bases, with 17 bases between. Germline-derived CDR1 and CDR2 are SQVTM and ANQGSEA. The CDR3 DNA reads as TGCAGCGTCACCTCGGGCCCCAACGATGGCTACACCTTC. Its protein product is CSVTSGPNDGYTF.

This clonotype was observed a few times. V is TRBV20-1 and J is TRBJ2-7; D may be TRBD2 (5 bases). V was trimmed by 6 bases and J by 0 bases, leaving 15 bases between them. The CDR3 consists of 14 residues. Germline CDR1 is DFQATT and CDR2 is SNEGSKA (reference sequence). The CDR3 DNA is TGCAGTGCCGCCGCGAGCGGTCGCTCCTACGAGCAGTACTTC. It encodes CSAAASGRSYEQYF.

The chain has TRBV10-3 and TRBJ1-6, with 8 bases lining up with TRBD1. The V and J ends lost 4 bases and 9 bases, in that order; junction bases with no gene match: 8. The CDR3 is 15 amino acids. The germline V gene encodes CDR1 ENHRY and CDR2 SYGVKD. The CDR3 protein is CAISGTGTTGSPLHF. As DNA, the CDR3 is TGTGCCATCAGTGGGACAGGGACTACGGGTTCACCCCTCCACTTT.

The chain is built from TRBV7-9 and TRBJ2-3; 9 bases map to TRBD2. V trimming: 1 base; J trimming: 4 bases; junction bases outside the gene matches: 0. The CDR3 sequence is 14 residues long. In germline, CDR1 is SEHNR, CDR2 FQNEAQ (reference sequence). CDR3 DNA sequence: TGTGCCAGCAGCTTAGGGACTAGCGCAGATACGCAGTATTTT. Protein sequence: CASSLGTSADTQYF.

V is TRBV7-9 and J is TRBJ2-7; TRBD1 aligns across 9 bases. This CDR3 contains 16 residues. Trimming at V came to 5 bases and at J to 1 base, leaving 9 bases not matched to a gene. The germline gives CDR1 SEHNR, CDR2 FQNEAQ (reference sequence). Written as DNA, the CDR3 is TGTGCCAGCAGCCCTAGGTGGGACAGGGCATCCTACGAGCAGTACTTC. This translates into CASSPRWDRASYEQYF.

This chain links TRBV5-1 with TRBJ2-3; the D call may be TRBD1 or TRBD2 (5 bases each). Germline values: CDR1 SGHRS, CDR2 YFSETQ. Trimming stripped 5 bases from V and 2 bases from J, with 6 bases between. The CDR3 loop spans 12 amino acids. The CDR3 DNA reads as TGCGCCAGCAGGGGGGACACAGATACGCAGTATTTT. It yields the protein CASRGDTDTQYF.